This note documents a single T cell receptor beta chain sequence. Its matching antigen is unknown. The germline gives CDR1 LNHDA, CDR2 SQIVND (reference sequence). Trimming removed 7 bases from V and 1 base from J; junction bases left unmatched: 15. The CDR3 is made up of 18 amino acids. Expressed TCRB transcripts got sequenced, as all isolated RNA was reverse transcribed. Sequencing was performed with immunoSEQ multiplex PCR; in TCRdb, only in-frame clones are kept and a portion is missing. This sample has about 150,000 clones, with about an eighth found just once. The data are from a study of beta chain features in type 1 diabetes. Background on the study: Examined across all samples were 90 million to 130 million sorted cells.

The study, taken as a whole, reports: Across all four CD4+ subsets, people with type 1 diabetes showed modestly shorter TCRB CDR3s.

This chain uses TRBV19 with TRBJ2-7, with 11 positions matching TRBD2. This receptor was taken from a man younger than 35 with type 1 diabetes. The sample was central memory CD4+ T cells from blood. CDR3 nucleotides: TGTGCCAGTATGGATACTGGACTAGCGGGCCCCGCGTCCTACGAGCAGTACTTC. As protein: CASMDTGLAGPASYEQYF.